The 27 T cell receptor beta chains presented below share a single source sample, sequenced in a study of shared clonotypes between healthy human individuals. Profiled with immunoSEQ multiplex PCR; TCRdb holds only in-frame clones, not every one. The sample carries about 710,000 clones, 73% recorded once. Sequenced: memory CD4+ T cells sorted from blood. Described subset: CD45RA-negative fraction. These receptors were obtained from a woman aged 25 to 45 in good health.

V usage is TRBV11-2 and J usage is TRBJ2-7; D might be TRBD1 or TRBD2, each matching 5 bases. The CDR3 length is 14 residues. The V gene lost 5 bases and the J gene lost 0 bases, with 11 bases spanning the gap. Germline CDR1 and CDR2: SGHAT and FQNNGV. CDR3 sequence: CASSAGTVSYEQYF. The CDR3, as DNA: TGTGCCAGCAGCGCAGGGACCGTCTCCTACGAGCAGTACTTC.

The V and J genes are TRBV27 and TRBJ2-1, with 14 positions matching TRBD2. CDR3 length: 15 amino acids. V was clipped by 8 bases and J by 4 bases; unmatched bases: 4. Germline CDR1 MNHEY, CDR2 SMNVEV (reference sequence). CDR3 residues: CASRGLAGGYNEQFF. CDR3 coding DNA: TGTGCCAGCCGCGGACTAGCGGGGGGATACAATGAGCAGTTCTTC.

J is TRBJ2-7 and V is TRBV27; 7 nucleotides agree with TRBD2. CDR3 size: 16 residues. Germline V CDR1 and CDR2: MNHEY, SMNVEV (reference sequence). Trimming removed 4 bases from V and 0 bases from J; junction bases left unmatched: 9. For the CDR3, the DNA is TGTGCCAGCAGTTCCGTTTTCGGGAGGCGCTCCTACGAGCAGTACTTC. This gives the protein CASSSVFGRRSYEQYF.

V and J are TRBV5-4 and TRBJ2-6, with D perhaps matching TRBD2 (6 bases). The ends were cut back, 0 bases at V and 0 bases at J, with 19 bases in the middle. Germline CDR1 and CDR2: SGHNT and YYREEE (reference sequence). The CDR3 has 20 residues. CDR3 bases: TGTGCCAGCAGCTTGGGCTCGGAGGGTCCCTCAATCTCTGGGGCCAACGTCCTGACTTTC. It is translated as CASSLGSEGPSISGANVLTF.

The V and J genes are TRBV30 and TRBJ1-1; TRBD1 agrees at 7 bases. CDR3 length: 13 amino acids. The trim removed 5 bases at V and 5 bases at J, leaving 8 bases unmatched. Germline-derived CDR1 and CDR2 are GTSNPN and SVGIG (reference sequence). In DNA form, the CDR3 reads TGTGCCTGGGAAGGGGGCTCGGGTACTGAAGCTTTCTTT. Translated, it gives CAWEGGSGTEAFF.

This clone was recorded once. The J gene is TRBJ2-2, the V gene TRBV27, with 11 positions matching TRBD2. The germline CDR1 and CDR2 sequences are MNHEY and SMNVEV (reference sequence). CDR3 length equals 14 residues. The J segment lost 9 bases and the V segment lost 5 bases, leaving 5 bases of the junction unmatched. CDR3 region: CASSSLAGGRELFF. In nucleotides, the CDR3 is TGTGCCAGCAGTAGCCTAGCGGGAGGCCGGGAGCTGTTTTTT.

This clone appeared a single time. V usage is TRBV18 and J usage is TRBJ1-3; perhaps TRBD1 as D (5 bases). CDR1 is KGHSH and CDR2 is LQKENI in the germline V gene. The CDR3 totals 16 residues. Deletions cut 2 bases from V and 0 bases from J, with 11 bases between. The DNA for the CDR3 is TGTGCCAGCTCACCAACAACAGGCGTCTCTGGAAACACCATATATTTT. Its translation: CASSPTTGVSGNTIYF. Combining the CDR3 with reference TRBV18 and TRBJ1-3 gives the whole variable domain NAGVMQNPRHLVRRRGQEARLRCSPMKGHSHVYWYRQLPEEGLKFMVYLQKENIIDESGMPKERFSAEFPKEGPSILRIQQVVRGDSAAYFCASSPTTGVSGNTIYFGEGSWLTVV.

The chain combines TRBV14 with TRBJ2-7; D uncertain. The CDR3 sequence is 15 residues long. Germline CDR1 is SGHDN and CDR2 is FVKESK. The V end lost 0 bases, the J end lost 1 base, and 10 bases lay between the germline ends. This chain's CDR3 is CASSQEGIRSYEQYF. As DNA, the CDR3 is TGTGCCAGCAGCCAAGAGGGGATCCGGTCCTACGAGCAGTACTTC.

V gene TRBV4-1 combines with J gene TRBJ2-7; D may be TRBD1 (5 bases). The CDR3 length is 12 residues. Germline CDR1 and CDR2: MGHRA and YSYEKL. V dropped 4 bases and J dropped 7 bases, with 11 bases sitting between them. DNA of the CDR3: TGCGCCAGCAGCCCCAGGGAAGGAGAGCAGTACTTC. Its translation is CASSPREGEQYF.

The V and J genes are TRBV5-1 and TRBJ1-4; D is perhaps TRBD1 (6 bases). Germline CDR1 is SGHRS and CDR2 is YFSETQ. The V and J ends lost 3 bases and 7 bases respectively, with 13 bases between them. The CDR3 runs to 14 residues. Here the CDR3 reads CASSSQGVREKLFF. In DNA, the CDR3 is TGCGCCAGCAGCTCACAGGGCGTACGTGAAAAACTGTTTTTT.

The V call is TRBV2, the J call TRBJ2-7; 8 nucleotides match TRBD1. The CDR3 is 16 amino acids. Germline CDR1 is SNHLY and CDR2 is FYNNEI. Losses at the gene ends were 1 base for V and 4 bases for J; bases not matched to a gene: 9. The CDR3 sequence: CASSEGGSTGAYEQYF. In DNA, the CDR3 is TGTGCCAGCAGTGAAGGGGGGTCGACAGGGGCTTACGAGCAGTACTTC.

This clone has a count of ten or more. The V gene is TRBV5-1, the J gene TRBJ2-2; 8 bases line up with TRBD1. V trimming: 0 bases; J trimming: 7 bases; junction bases outside the gene matches: 5. The germline gives CDR1 SGHRS, CDR2 YFSETQ. This CDR3 contains 15 residues. Here the CDR3 reads CASSLVSGGGGELFF. The CDR3 DNA reads as TGCGCCAGCAGCTTGGTATCAGGGGGCGGCGGGGAGCTGTTTTTT.

The J gene is TRBJ2-3, the V gene TRBV7-9; 9 bases line up with TRBD1. The germline V gene has CDR1 SEHNR and CDR2 FQNEAQ (reference sequence). The CDR3 is 15 amino acids. The J segment lost 5 bases and the V segment lost 0 bases, leaving 3 bases of the junction unmatched. The CDR3 region has the DNA TGTGCCAGCAGCTTAGCGGTGGGACAGGGAGATACGCAGTATTTT. Its translation: CASSLAVGQGDTQYF. Supplemented by reference TRBV7-9 and TRBJ2-3, the full variable domain reads DTGVSQNPRHKITKRGQNVTFRCDPISEHNRLYWYRQTLGQGPEFLTYFQNEAQLEKSRLLSDRFSAERPKGSFSTLEIQRTEQGDSAMYLCASSLAVGQGDTQYFGPGTRLTVL.

The rearrangement uses TRBV7-7 and TRBJ2-3, with 7 bases that match TRBD1. V shed 2 bases and J 1 base; nucleotides not matched to a gene: 6. CDR1 is SSHAT and CDR2 is FNYEAQ in the germline V gene (reference sequence). This CDR3 has 16 residues. Here the CDR3 reads CASSLTVDRRTDTQYF. Written as DNA, the CDR3 is TGTGCCAGCAGCTTAACTGTGGACAGGCGCACAGATACGCAGTATTTT.

The chain employs TRBV10-2 and TRBJ2-7, with D hard to call. V was shortened by 7 bases and J by 2 bases, with 12 bases between the two germline ends. CDR1 is WSHSY, CDR2 SAAADI, per germline. The CDR3 extends over 13 amino acids. CDR3 coding DNA: TGCGCCAGCACTAAGTCAAGGCCCTACGAGCAGTACTTC. Amino acid sequence: CASTKSRPYEQYF.

The chain links TRBV28 to TRBJ1-2; maybe TRBD1 (5 bases). Germline assignment: CDR1 MDHEN and CDR2 SYDVKM. The CDR3 is 15 amino acids. With 7 bases removed from V and 2 bases from J, the gap between germline ends came to 17 bases. This CDR3 is CASNKPRGRNYGYTF. CDR3 sequence (DNA): TGTGCCAGCAACAAACCTCGGGGCAGAAACTATGGCTACACCTTC.

This clone has just one count. The chain employs TRBV28 and TRBJ1-5; a weak D match, TRBD1 (5 bases). Germline CDR1 and CDR2: MDHEN and SYDVKM. The CDR3 covers 14 residues. The V end was cut by 5 bases, the J end by 3 bases, with 11 bases between. The CDR3 region is CASSPDRDNQPQHF. The CDR3 nucleotides read TGTGCCAGCAGTCCCGACAGAGACAATCAGCCCCAGCATTTT.

This clone was seen a handful of times. J is TRBJ2-7 and V is TRBV7-9, with D tentatively TRBD2 (5 bases). CDR1 is SEHNR, CDR2 FQNEAQ, per germline (reference sequence). V was cut by 4 bases and J by 2 bases, with 12 bases left in between. The CDR3 has 14 residues. CDR3 sequence reads: CASSSSGLAYEQYF. DNA for the CDR3: TGTGCCAGCAGCTCTTCCGGACTGGCCTACGAGCAGTACTTC.

This chain uses TRBV27 with TRBJ2-7; 12 bases fit TRBD2. This CDR3 contains 14 residues. Germline trimming cut 5 bases from V and 9 bases from J; bases unmatched to any gene: 8. Looked up from germline, CDR1 is MNHEY and CDR2 is SMNVEV (reference sequence). CDR3 amino acids: CASSDQGLAGRQYF. DNA of the CDR3: TGTGCCAGCAGTGACCAAGGACTAGCGGGAAGGCAGTACTTC.

V usage is TRBV27 and J usage is TRBJ1-2; 8 nucleotides align to TRBD1. The CDR3 runs to 19 residues. Germline trimming cut 4 bases from V and 5 bases from J; bases unmatched to any gene: 21. Germline CDR1 is MNHEY and CDR2 is SMNVEV (reference sequence). Written as DNA, the CDR3 is TGTGCCAGCAGTTCCAAGGGACAGGCCTCGGGGTACAGAGGTTATGGCTACACCTTC. This gives the protein CASSSKGQASGYRGYGYTF.

The chain recombines TRBV5-1 with TRBJ1-1; TRBD1 aligns across 9 bases. The V and J ends lost 4 bases and 4 bases, in that order; junction bases with no gene match: 5. There are 14 residues in the CDR3. Germline lookup yields CDR1 SGHRS and CDR2 YFSETQ. The CDR3 bases are TGCGCCAGCAGCCGCCGACAGGGGGGCACTGAAGCTTTCTTT. Amino acid sequence: CASSRRQGGTEAFF.

The chain couples TRBV29-1 to TRBJ2-1, with a weak D call TRBD2 (6 bases). The V end was cut by 5 bases, the J end by 6 bases, with 20 bases between. Germline CDR1 reads SQVTM; CDR2 reads ANQGSEA. The CDR3 has 15 residues. In nucleotides, the CDR3 is TGCAGCGTTCAGAGGACCGGGACTCGAACCAATGAGCAGTTCTTC. This codes for CSVQRTGTRTNEQFF.

The chain is built from TRBV2 and TRBJ1-5, with D tentatively TRBD1 (6 bases). The length of the CDR3 is 15 residues. V gave up 2 bases and J gave up 1 base, with 9 bases separating them. CDR1 is SNHLY and CDR2 is FYNNEI in the germline V gene. CDR3 nucleotides: TGTGCCAGCAGTGAAATCGGGACAAGCAATCAGCCCCAGCATTTT. Residues: CASSEIGTSNQPQHF. Variable domain in full (rest from reference TRBV2 and TRBJ1-5): EPEVTQTPSHQVTQMGQEVILRCVPISNHLYFYWYRQILGQKVEFLVSFYNNEISEKSEIFDDQFSVERPDGSNFTLKIRSTKLEDSAMYFCASSEIGTSNQPQHFGDGTRLSIL.

This chain joins TRBV4-2 and TRBJ1-5; D is unclear. V shed 0 bases and J shed 6 bases, with 6 bases lying between them. Looked up from germline, CDR1 is LGHNA and CDR2 is YNFKEQ. The CDR3 covers 13 residues. The CDR3 spells CASSQEERQPQHF. The CDR3 DNA is TGTGCCAGCAGCCAAGAGGAACGTCAGCCCCAGCATTTT.

This clone occurred a few times. The chain is built from TRBV5-1 and TRBJ2-3; a possible D gene is TRBD2 (5 bases). Germline V CDR1 and CDR2: SGHRS, YFSETQ. V lost 7 bases and J 0 bases, leaving 15 bases between the germline ends. This CDR3 is built from 15 residues. CDR3 sequence (DNA): TGCGCCAGCTCCGGACTTTTATCTAGCACAGATACGCAGTATTTT. It encodes CASSGLLSSTDTQYF.

As for this clone: A far larger clone is one base from this, pointing to a likely read error. This chain connects TRBV6-1 to TRBJ2-2; D uncertain. The CDR3 has 12 amino acids. The germline V and J ends were trimmed by 7 bases and 2 bases, with 5 bases remaining between them. CDR1 and CDR2 from the germline V gene are MNHNS and SASEGT. Written as DNA, the CDR3 is TGTGCCAGCACAGGCAACACCGGGGAGCTGTTTTTT. Residues: CASTGNTGELFF.

This clone was picked up many times. The V and J genes are TRBV29-1 and TRBJ2-3; 10 positions match TRBD1. The CDR3 has 13 residues. CDR1 and CDR2 (germline): SQVTM, ANQGSEA. V dropped 8 bases and J dropped 3; count of bases not matched to a gene: 5. The DNA of the CDR3 is TGCAGCCTTTGGACAGGGGGTACAGATACGCAGTATTTT. Protein: CSLWTGGTDTQYF.